This entry lists 22 T cell receptor beta chains sequenced from one sample in a study of CD8 T cells in ankylosing spondylitis. TCRdb independently ran MiXCR on the 5' RACE reads; one entry per CDR3 protein. The sample comprises more than 300,000 distinct CDR3 sequences, 11% of which are singletons, and about a tenth rests with the top ten. The sequenced sample was blood, either unsorted or a sorted T cell fraction (not recorded which). The receptors were sampled from a female donor with ankylosing spondylitis or in good health (not recorded which).

This clonotype was observed many times. The rearrangement links TRBV11-2 to TRBJ2-7, with TRBD1 identical over 9 bases. V was pared by 6 bases and J by 4 bases, with 13 bases of the junction left unmatched. Germline CDR1 reads SGHAT; CDR2 reads FQNNGV. CDR3 length: 16 amino acids. The CDR3 nucleotides are TGTGCCAGCAGACTATCGCCGGGACAGGGTAGTTACGAGCAGTACTTC. Protein: CASRLSPGQGSYEQYF. Drawing the rest from reference TRBV11-2 and TRBJ2-7, the complete variable domain is EAGVAQSPRYKIIEKRQSVAFWCNPISGHATLYWYQQILGQGPKLLIQFQNNGVVDDSQLPKDRFSAERLKGVDSTLKIQPAKLEDSAVYLCASRLSPGQGSYEQYFGPGTRLTVT.

This clonotype appeared many times. This rearrangement joins TRBV5-1 to TRBJ2-2, with D tentatively TRBD2 (6 bases). Germline assignment: CDR1 SGHRS and CDR2 YFSETQ. The germline V and J ends were trimmed by 0 bases and 0 bases, with 15 bases remaining between them. The CDR3 covers 18 residues. The CDR3 nucleotides read TGCGCCAGCAGCTTGGATGGTCCGGGAGCGGCGAACACCGGGGAGCTGTTTTTT. Protein sequence: CASSLDGPGAANTGELFF.

This clonotype was counted many times. This chain joins TRBV28 and TRBJ2-7; D not certain. CDR1 and CDR2 from the germline V gene are MDHEN and SYDVKM. Trimming stripped 3 bases from V and 6 bases from J, with 15 bases between. There are 14 residues in the CDR3. The CDR3 spells CASSFTMTLGEQYF. For the CDR3, the DNA is TGTGCCAGCAGTTTCACCATGACCCTCGGCGAGCAGTACTTC.

This clonotype has more than one count but fewer than ten. The rearrangement links TRBV6-2 or TRBV6-3 to TRBJ2-1, with TRBD1 matching 7 bases. V trimming: 3 bases; J trimming: 8 bases; junction bases outside the gene matches: 4. The CDR3 totals 13 residues. Germline V gene lookup returns CDR1 MNHEY and CDR2 SVGEGT. DNA for the CDR3: TGTGCCAGCAGTTATAACAGGGGTGATGAGCAGTTCTTC. This sequence encodes CASSYNRGDEQFF.

This clonotype was counted many times. The V gene is TRBV20-1, the J gene TRBJ1-1; D is perhaps TRBD1 (5 bases). The CDR3 contains 11 residues. Germline CDR1 and CDR2: DFQATT and SNEGSKA (reference sequence). The CDR3 DNA follows: TGCAGGAGCGGGGGTTTTGCTGAAGCTTTCTTT. Protein: CRSGGFAEAFF.

The sample holds many counts of this clonotype. The chain carries TRBV20-1 and TRBJ1-2; the match to TRBD1 covers 9 bases. The CDR3 loop spans 13 amino acids. The junction had 10 bases not matched to a gene; V was cut back by 6 bases and J by 8 bases. Germline V gives CDR1 DFQATT, CDR2 SNEGSKA (reference sequence). The CDR3 DNA reads as TGCAGTGCAGGGACAGGGAATTCGGAGGGCTACACCTTC. As protein: CSAGTGNSEGYTF.

This clonotype came up a few times. This chain links TRBV27 with TRBJ1-6, with 10 positions matching TRBD1. The CDR3 length is 14 residues. J was trimmed by 7 bases and V by 8 bases; bases with no gene match: 5. Looked up from germline, CDR1 is MNHEY and CDR2 is SMNVEV (reference sequence). CDR3 DNA sequence: TGTGCCAGCTACCCGGGACAGGGGAATTCACCCCTCCACTTT. Protein: CASYPGQGNSPLHF.

The chain employs TRBV12-3 or TRBV12-4 and TRBJ2-2; D tentatively fits TRBD1 or TRBD2 (6 bases each). The CDR3 is made up of 15 amino acids. Between the trimmed V and J ends, which lost 1 base and 5 bases, there was a span of 11 bases. This CDR3 reads CASSLGGARTGELFF. CDR3 bases: TGTGCCAGCAGTTTAGGGGGGGCGCGGACCGGGGAGCTGTTTTTT.

Many counts were recorded for this clonotype. The chain has TRBV28 and TRBJ2-3, with TRBD1 identical over 11 bases. Losses at the gene ends were 3 bases for V and 4 bases for J; bases not matched to a gene: 6. Per germline, CDR1 MDHEN and CDR2 SYDVKM. This CDR3 region has 16 residues. CDR3 nucleotides: TGTGCCAGCAGTTTTCTTGGGACAGGGGGTGCAGATACGCAGTATTTT. It codes for CASSFLGTGGADTQYF.

In its sample, this clonotype was seen many times. The chain couples TRBV12-3 or TRBV12-4 to TRBJ1-3; D is uncertain. V was clipped by 5 bases and J by 0 bases, with 11 bases between them. CDR3 length equals 15 residues. This CDR3 reads CASSLDGRSGNTIYF. Written as DNA, the CDR3 is TGTGCCAGCAGTCTGGACGGCCGCTCTGGAAACACCATATATTTT.

This clonotype occurred many times. The chain uses TRBV20-1 and TRBJ2-7; perhaps D is TRBD1 or TRBD2 (5 bases each). The ends were cut back, 0 bases at V and 1 base at J, with 10 bases in the middle. Germline loops: CDR1 DFQATT, CDR2 SNEGSKA (reference sequence). This CDR3 is built from 14 residues. The CDR3 loop reads CSARDRDRSYEQYF. CDR3 nucleotides: TGCAGTGCTAGAGATAGGGACCGATCCTACGAGCAGTACTTC.

By share, this clonotype counts as medium-sized. The V call is TRBV20-1, the J call TRBJ2-5; weak D call: TRBD2 (6 bases). V lost 6 bases and J lost 4, with 18 bases in between. The CDR3 runs to 14 residues. The germline gives CDR1 DFQATT, CDR2 SNEGSKA (reference sequence). CDR3 loop: CSAPFWRGTETQYF. CDR3 bases: TGCAGTGCCCCGTTTTGGAGGGGAACAGAGACCCAGTACTTC.

The gene calls are TRBV7-2 and TRBJ2-1; a weak D match, TRBD1 (5 bases). V shed 2 bases and J shed 6 bases, with 14 bases lying between them. This CDR3 region has 15 residues. Germline V gives CDR1 SGHTA, CDR2 FQGNSA. As DNA, the CDR3 is TGTGCCAGCAGCTTAAGCCCCTATAGGGGCAATGAGCAGTTCTTC. Amino acid sequence: CASSLSPYRGNEQFF.

This clonotype was seen many times. This chain uses TRBV16 with TRBJ1-1; D gene unclear. V was cut by 6 bases and J by 6 bases, with 14 bases left in between. The CDR3 runs to 13 residues. Per germline, CDR1 KGHSY and CDR2 FQNENV. CDR3 nucleotide sequence: TGTGCCAGCAGTCCGACCATGCATTCTGAAGCTTTCTTT. This codes for CASSPTMHSEAFF.

This clonotype was recorded at least ten times. V gene TRBV27 combines with J gene TRBJ2-1; TRBD2 aligns across 8 bases. This CDR3 is built from 17 residues. CDR1 is MNHEY, CDR2 SMNVEV, per germline (reference sequence). With 3 bases clipped from V and 3 bases from J, the junction kept 10 bases outside the gene matches. CDR3 nucleotide sequence: TGTGCCAGCAGTTTCCTTCCTCCGGGACTAGACTACAATGAGCAGTTCTTC. Encoded protein: CASSFLPPGLDYNEQFF.

Concerning this clonotype itself: This may be a read error, as it is one base from a much larger clone. The V gene is TRBV2, the J gene TRBJ1-2, with TRBD1 identical over 7 bases. The CDR3 spans 14 residues. Per germline, CDR1 SNHLY and CDR2 FYNNEI. In nucleotides, the CDR3 is TGTGCCAGCAATGAAGGGACAGTGAACTATGGCTACACCTTC. Translating gives CASNEGTVNYGYTF. The full variable domain, with the rest looked up from reference TRBV2 and TRBJ1-2, is EPEVTQTPSHQVTQMGQEVILRCVPISNHLYFYWYRQILGQKVEFLVSFYNNEISEKSEIFDDQFSVERPDGSNFTLKIRSTKLEDSAMYFCASNEGTVNYGYTFGSGTRLTVV.

This clonotype was seen many times. This chain joins TRBV27 and TRBJ2-7, with D unresolved. Trimming stripped 3 bases from V and 2 bases from J, with 20 bases between. There are 17 residues in the CDR3. Germline CDR1 is MNHEY and CDR2 is SMNVEV (reference sequence). CDR3 region: CASSFSATHEVPYEQYF. The CDR3 coding sequence is TGTGCCAGCAGTTTCTCCGCGACGCATGAAGTCCCCTACGAGCAGTACTTC.

This clonotype was found once. A junction end diverges from the germline sequence, so it may reflect a read error. The chain recombines TRBV3-1 with TRBJ2-1; 11 positions match TRBD2. The V gene's germline CDR1 is LGHDT and CDR2 YNNKEL (reference sequence). This CDR3 comprises 15 residues. The CDR3 loop is CATSLRLAGFEEQFF. The CDR3 DNA sequence: TGTGCCACCAGCCTCCGACTAGCGGGGTTTGAAGAGCAGTTCTTC.

This clonotype was counted ten times or more. The chain carries TRBV6-6 and TRBJ2-2, with D perhaps matching TRBD1 (5 bases). The V gene lost 5 bases and the J gene lost 4 bases, with 8 bases spanning the gap. Germline loops: CDR1 MNHNY, CDR2 SVGAGI (reference sequence). The CDR3 is made up of 13 amino acids. CDR3 bases: TGTGCCAGCAGTCGTGGGGCCACCGGGGAGCTGTTTTTT. It codes for CASSRGATGELFF.

This clonotype was seen at least ten times. The chain has TRBV11-2 and TRBJ2-1; D is unclear. V was shortened by 4 bases and J by 2 bases, with 12 bases between the two germline ends. This CDR3 comprises 15 residues. Germline assignment: CDR1 SGHAT and CDR2 FQNNGV. DNA of the CDR3: TGTGCCAGCAGCTCCCTCTATGGAACCTACAATGAGCAGTTCTTC. Protein product: CASSSLYGTYNEQFF.

This clonotype was found a few times. This rearrangement joins TRBV27 to TRBJ1-2; maybe TRBD1 (6 bases). The V end was cut by 5 bases, the J end by 7 bases, with 17 bases between. The CDR3 length is 14 residues. Germline CDR1 is MNHEY and CDR2 is SMNVEV (reference sequence). CDR3 sequence reads: CASSNLGGRTGYTF. The CDR3 coding sequence is TGTGCCAGCAGTAACTTGGGGGGGCGAACTGGCTACACCTTC.

The chain employs TRBV9 and TRBJ2-3, with 11 bases fitting TRBD2. CDR1 and CDR2 (germline): SGDLS, YYNGEE. J lost 3 bases, V lost 0 bases, and 3 bases had no gene match. This CDR3 comprises 16 residues. The CDR3 protein is CASSVAASGRTDTQYF. CDR3 nucleotide sequence: TGTGCCAGCAGCGTAGCTGCTAGCGGGAGGACAGATACGCAGTATTTT.